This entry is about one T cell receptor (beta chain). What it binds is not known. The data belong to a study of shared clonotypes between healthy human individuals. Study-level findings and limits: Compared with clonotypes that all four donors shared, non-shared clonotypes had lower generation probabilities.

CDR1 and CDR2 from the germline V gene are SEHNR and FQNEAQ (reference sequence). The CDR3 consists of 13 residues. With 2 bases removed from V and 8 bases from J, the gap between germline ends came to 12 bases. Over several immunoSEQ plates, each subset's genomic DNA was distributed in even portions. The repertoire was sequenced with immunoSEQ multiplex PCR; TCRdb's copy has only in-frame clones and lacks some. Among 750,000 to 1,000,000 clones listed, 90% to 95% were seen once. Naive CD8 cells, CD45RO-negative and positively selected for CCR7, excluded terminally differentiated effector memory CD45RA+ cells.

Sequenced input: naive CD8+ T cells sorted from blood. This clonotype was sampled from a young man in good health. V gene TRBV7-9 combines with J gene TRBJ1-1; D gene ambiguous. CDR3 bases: TGTGCCAGCAGCTTACTGCAGCCAGGCGAAGCTTTCTTT. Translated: CASSLLQPGEAFF.